The entry below gives a single T cell receptor beta chain sequence along with its context. The antigen is unknown. The data derive from a study of cytotoxic CD8 clonotypes in ibrutinib-treated CLL. Overall study context: With a range of 6 to 36, the median treatment time before response samples were taken was over 9 months. Study findings and constraints: Treatment saw public clonotypes, which were uncommon, either contract or stay stable. Clonality (at baseline) was higher than in age-matched healthy donors and tracked circulating CD8+ T-cell counts. Sampling of sustained-remission and progressing patients occurred at differing times.

This table comes from immunoSEQ multiplex PCR, and its TCRdb copy is limited to in-frame clones, with some not included. The sample comprises 27,000 or so clones, approximately 85% of which are singletons, and over 6.5% rests with the top ten. This CDR3 is built from 19 residues. Per germline, CDR1 MGHRA and CDR2 YSYEKL. Losses at the gene ends were 1 base for V and 1 base for J; bases not matched to a gene: 12. This receptor was taken from a human donor with chronic lymphocytic leukemia. This chain uses TRBV4-1 with TRBJ1-3; 8 positions match TRBD1. Specimen: PBMCs, collected after 24 months of ibrutinib treatment. CDR3 sequence reads: CASSQGGRGRTGSGNTIYF. CDR3 in DNA: TGCGCCAGCAGCCAAGGGGGACGAGGCCGGACAGGGTCTGGAAACACCATATATTTT.